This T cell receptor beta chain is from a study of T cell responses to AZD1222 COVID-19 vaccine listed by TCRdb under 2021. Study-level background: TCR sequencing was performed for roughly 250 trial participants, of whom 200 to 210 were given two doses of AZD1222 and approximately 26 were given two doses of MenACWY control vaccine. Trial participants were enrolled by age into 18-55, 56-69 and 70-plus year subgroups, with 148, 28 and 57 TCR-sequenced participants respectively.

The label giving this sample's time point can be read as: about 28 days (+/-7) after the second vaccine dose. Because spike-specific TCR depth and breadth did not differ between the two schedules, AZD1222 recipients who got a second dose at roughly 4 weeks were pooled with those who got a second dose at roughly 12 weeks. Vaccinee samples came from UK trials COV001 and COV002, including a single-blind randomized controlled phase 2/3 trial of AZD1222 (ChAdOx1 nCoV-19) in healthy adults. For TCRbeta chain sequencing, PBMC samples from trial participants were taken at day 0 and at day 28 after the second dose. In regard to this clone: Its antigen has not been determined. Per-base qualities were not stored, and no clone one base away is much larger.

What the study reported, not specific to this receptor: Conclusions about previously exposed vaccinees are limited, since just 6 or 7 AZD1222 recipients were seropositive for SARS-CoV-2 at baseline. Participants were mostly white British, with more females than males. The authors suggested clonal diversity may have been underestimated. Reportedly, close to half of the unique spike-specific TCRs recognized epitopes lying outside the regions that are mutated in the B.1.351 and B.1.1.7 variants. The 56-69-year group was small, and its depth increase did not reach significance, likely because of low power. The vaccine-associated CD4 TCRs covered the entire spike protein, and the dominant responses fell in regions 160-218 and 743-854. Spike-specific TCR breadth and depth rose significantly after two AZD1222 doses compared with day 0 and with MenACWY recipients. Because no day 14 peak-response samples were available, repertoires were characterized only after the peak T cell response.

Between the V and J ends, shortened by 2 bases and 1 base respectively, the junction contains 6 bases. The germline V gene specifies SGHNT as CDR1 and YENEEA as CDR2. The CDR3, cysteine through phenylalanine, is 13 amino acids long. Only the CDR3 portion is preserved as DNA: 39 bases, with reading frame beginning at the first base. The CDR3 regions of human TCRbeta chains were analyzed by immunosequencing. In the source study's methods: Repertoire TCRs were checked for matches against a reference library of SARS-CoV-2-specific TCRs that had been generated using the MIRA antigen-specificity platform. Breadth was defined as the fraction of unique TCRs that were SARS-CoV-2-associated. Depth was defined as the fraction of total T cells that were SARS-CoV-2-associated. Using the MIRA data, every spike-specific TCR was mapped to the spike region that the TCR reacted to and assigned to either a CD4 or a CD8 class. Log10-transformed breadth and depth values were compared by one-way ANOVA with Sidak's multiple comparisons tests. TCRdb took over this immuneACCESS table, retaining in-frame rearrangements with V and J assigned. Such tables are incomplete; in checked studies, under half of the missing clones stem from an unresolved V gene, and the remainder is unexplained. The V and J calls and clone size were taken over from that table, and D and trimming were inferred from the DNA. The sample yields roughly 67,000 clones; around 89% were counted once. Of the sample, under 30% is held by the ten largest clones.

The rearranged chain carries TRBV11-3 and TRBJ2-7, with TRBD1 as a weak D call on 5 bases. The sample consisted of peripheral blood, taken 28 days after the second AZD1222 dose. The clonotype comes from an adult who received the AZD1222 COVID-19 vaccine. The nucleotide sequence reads TGTGCCAGCAGCTTAAGACAGTCCTACGAGCAGTACTTC. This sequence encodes CASSLRQSYEQYF. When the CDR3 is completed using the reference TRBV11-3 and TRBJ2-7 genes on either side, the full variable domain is EAGVVQSPRYKIIEKKQPVAFWCNPISGHNTLYWYLQNLGQGPELLIRYENEEAVDDSQLPKDRFSAERLKGVDSTLKIQPAELGDSAVYLCASSLRQSYEQYFGPGTRLTVT.